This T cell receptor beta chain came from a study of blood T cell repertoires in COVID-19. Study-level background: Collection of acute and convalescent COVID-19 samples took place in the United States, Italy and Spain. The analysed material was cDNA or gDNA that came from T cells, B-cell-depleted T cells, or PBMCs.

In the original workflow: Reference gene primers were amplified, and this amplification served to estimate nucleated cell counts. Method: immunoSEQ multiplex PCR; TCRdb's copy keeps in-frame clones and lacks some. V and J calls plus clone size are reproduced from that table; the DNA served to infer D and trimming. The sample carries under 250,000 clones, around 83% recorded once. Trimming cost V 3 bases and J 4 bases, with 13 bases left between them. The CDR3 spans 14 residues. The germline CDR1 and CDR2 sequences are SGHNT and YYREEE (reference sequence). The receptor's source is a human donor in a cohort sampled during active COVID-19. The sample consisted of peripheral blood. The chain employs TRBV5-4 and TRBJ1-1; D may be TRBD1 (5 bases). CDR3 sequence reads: CASSSGRVGTEAFF. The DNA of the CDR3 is TGTGCCAGCAGCTCAGGCAGGGTCGGCACTGAAGCTTTCTTT.